The 5 T cell receptor beta chains in this list originate from one sample, sequenced in a study of T cells in Graves' hyperthyroidism and ophthalmopathy. Researchers amplified the TCR beta CDR3 regions from RNA transcripts. HTBI primers were the set used in a first-round RT-PCR of the TCR CDR3. Using its own MiXCR run on the multiplex PCR reads, TCRdb lists one record per CDR3 protein. The sample shows approximately 420,000 distinct CDR3 sequences, roughly 15% of them seen only once. The specimen sequenced was blood. Receptors were obtained from a woman aged 18-29 years with Graves' hyperthyroidism.

The gene calls are TRBV9 and TRBJ2-1; 9 bases are a match to TRBD1. The CDR3 runs 15 residues. Per the germline V gene, CDR1 is SGDLS and CDR2 is YYNGEE. J was trimmed by 8 bases and V by 3 bases; bases with no gene match: 9. The CDR3 is CASSEGTGWVDEQFF. The CDR3 coding sequence is TGTGCCAGCAGCGAGGGGACAGGGTGGGTGGATGAGCAGTTCTTC.

The chain recombines TRBV6-1 with TRBJ2-7, with 8 bases that match TRBD1. Unmatched junction bases numbered 10, after V lost 6 bases and J lost 3 bases. Germline V gives CDR1 MNHNS, CDR2 SASEGT. The CDR3 totals 15 residues. This CDR3 reads CASRALTGADYEQYF. In nucleotides, the CDR3 is TGTGCCAGCAGGGCGCTGACAGGGGCGGACTACGAGCAGTACTTC.

There are many counts of this clonotype. The chain has TRBV2 and TRBJ1-2, with TRBD1 identical over 7 bases. The germline gives CDR1 SNHLY, CDR2 FYNNEI. The CDR3 is 13 residues long. Germline trimming cut 10 bases from V and 1 base from J; bases unmatched to any gene: 6. CDR3 sequence: CATQDRHNYGYTF. The CDR3, as DNA: TGTGCCACCCAGGACAGGCATAACTATGGCTACACCTTC.

This clonotype was recorded many times. This chain joins TRBV10-2 and TRBJ2-1; no firm D call. In germline, CDR1 is WSHSY, CDR2 SAAADI. V was pared by 4 bases and J by 8 bases, with 6 bases between. This CDR3 has 11 residues. The CDR3 loop is CASSVVDEQFF. The DNA of the CDR3 is TGCGCCAGCAGTGTCGTCGATGAGCAGTTCTTC.

There are many counts of this clonotype. J is TRBJ2-1 and V is TRBV3-1; 9 positions match TRBD1. V gave up 4 bases and J gave up 4 bases; unmatched junction bases: 14. Germline V gives CDR1 LGHDT, CDR2 YNNKEL (reference sequence). The CDR3 spans 18 residues. Here the CDR3 DNA reads TGTGCCAGCAGCCCGGAGGCCGGGACAGGGTCCATATACAATGAGCAGTTCTTC. Its translation: CASSPEAGTGSIYNEQFF.